The next 26 T cell receptor beta chains were all read from a single sample in a study of blood T cell repertoires in COVID-19 (dated by TCRdb to the early 2020s). Library preparation was by the immunoSEQ multiplex PCR assay. TCRdb stores this immuneACCESS table with in-frame sequences only. Part of the clones is absent; in the studies checked, under half of the shortfall reflects unresolved V genes, and no reason is known for the rest. For this sample there are 9,000 to 15,000 clones; about 71% appear just once. 5% to 6.5% of the sample comes from the top ten. The specimen sequenced was peripheral blood. These receptor sequences come from a man in his sixties with COVID-19, enrolled during active disease.

This clone was detected only once. The J gene is TRBJ2-7, the V gene TRBV2; D unclear. CDR1 SNHLY and CDR2 FYNNEI come from the germline V gene. The ends were cut back, 2 bases at V and 3 bases at J, with 14 bases in the middle. The CDR3 sequence is 15 residues long. CDR3 bases: TGTGCCAGCAGTGAAATAGGTGGGCCGCTCTACGAGCAGTACTTC. Encoded protein: CASSEIGGPLYEQYF.

V is TRBV28 and J is TRBJ1-6, with 7 positions matching TRBD1. The germline CDR1 and CDR2 sequences are MDHEN and SYDVKM. Unmatched junction bases numbered 12, after V lost 3 bases and J lost 7 bases. CDR3 size: 17 residues. CDR3 loop: CASSFNLVDRRNSPLHF. The CDR3 nucleotides read TGTGCCAGCAGTTTCAATTTAGTGGACAGGAGGAATTCACCCCTCCACTTT.

V usage is TRBV12-3 or TRBV12-4 and J usage is TRBJ1-1, with 9 nucleotides matching TRBD1. This CDR3 region has 13 residues. V trimming: 5 bases; J trimming: 5 bases; junction bases outside the gene matches: 3. CDR3 DNA: TGTGCCAGCAGTACCGACAGGGGGACTGAAGCTTTCTTT. Translating it yields CASSTDRGTEAFF.

The rearrangement uses TRBV7-2 and TRBJ2-2; D is perhaps TRBD2 (5 bases). This CDR3 is 15 amino acids long. CDR1 is SGHTA, CDR2 FQGNSA, per germline. Trimming removed 2 bases at V and 4 bases at J, with 11 bases between. CDR3: CASSLIGISTGELFF. The CDR3 nucleotides read TGTGCCAGCAGCTTAATCGGGATCTCCACCGGGGAGCTGTTTTTT.

This clone was counted a few times. The V and J genes are TRBV10-2 and TRBJ2-1, with 13 bases matching TRBD2. The germline CDR1 and CDR2 sequences are WSHSY and SAAADI. This CDR3 is 15 amino acids long. Trimming removed 9 bases from V and 7 bases from J; junction bases left unmatched: 9. This chain's CDR3 is CASREGTSGINEQFF. The DNA for the CDR3 is TGCGCCAGTCGGGAAGGGACTAGCGGGATTAATGAGCAGTTCTTC.

The genes are TRBV6-6 and TRBJ2-1, with TRBD2 as a possible D gene (7 bases). From germline, CDR1 is MNHNY and CDR2 SVGAGI (reference sequence). V was trimmed by 5 bases and J by 4 bases, leaving 15 bases between them. The CDR3 extends over 15 amino acids. The CDR3 DNA follows: TGTGCCAGCAGTCTACAGGGAGGGTCATACAATGAGCAGTTCTTC. This encodes CASSLQGGSYNEQFF.

The J gene is TRBJ1-2, the V gene TRBV7-9; D is undetermined. Germline V gene sequence: CDR1 SEHNR, CDR2 FQNEAQ (reference sequence). The CDR3 totals 14 residues. Trimming removed 4 bases at V and 1 base at J, with 10 bases between. The CDR3 spells CASSSSTHNYGYTF. DNA of the CDR3: TGTGCCAGCAGCTCTTCGACACATAACTATGGCTACACCTTC.

The J gene is TRBJ2-7, the V gene TRBV2; TRBD1 agrees at 8 bases. Germline trimming cut 10 bases from V and 4 bases from J; bases unmatched to any gene: 6. The CDR3 covers 12 residues. Looked up from germline, CDR1 is SNHLY and CDR2 is FYNNEI. DNA for the CDR3: TGTGCCACGTCAGGGGGCATATACGAGCAGTACTTC. Encoded protein: CATSGGIYEQYF.

This clone has only a few counts. The chain couples TRBV10-3 to TRBJ1-6, with unresolved D. With 8 bases removed from V and 7 bases from J, the gap between germline ends came to 12 bases. Per germline, CDR1 ENHRY and CDR2 SYGVKD. This CDR3 spans 13 amino acids. Written as DNA, the CDR3 is TGTGCCATCTGCCAGGCCGAAAATTCACCCCTCCACTTT. It codes for CAICQAENSPLHF.

The chain is built from TRBV28 and TRBJ2-7, with D tentatively TRBD1 (7 bases). Trimming removed 4 bases at V and 4 bases at J, with 11 bases between. The CDR3 covers 13 residues. The germline V gene has CDR1 MDHEN and CDR2 SYDVKM. The CDR3 sequence: CASSWAGGYEQYF. In DNA form, the CDR3 reads TGTGCCAGCAGTTGGGCAGGGGGGTACGAGCAGTACTTC.

The chain links TRBV7-2 to TRBJ1-4; the D is unclear. CDR3 length: 17 residues. The V gene lost 5 bases and the J gene lost 7 bases, with 23 bases spanning the gap. Germline CDR1 and CDR2: SGHTA and FQGNSA. CDR3 in amino acids: CASSRGLSPTGGEKLFF. The CDR3 nucleotides read TGTGCCAGCAGCCGGGGTCTAAGTCCCACCGGAGGTGAAAAACTGTTTTTT.

The rearrangement joins TRBV5-8 to TRBJ1-4; TRBD1 aligns across 11 bases. The ends lost 3 bases at V and 4 bases at J; junction bases unmatched: 8. Germline CDR1 SGHTS, CDR2 YDEGEE. This CDR3 has 17 amino acids. CDR3 DNA sequence: TGTGCCAGCAGCTCAACGGACAGGGGGCATCGTAATGAAAAACTGTTTTTT. This encodes CASSSTDRGHRNEKLFF.

This chain links TRBV5-4 with TRBJ2-7; 11 bases agree with TRBD2. The CDR3 totals 15 residues. The germline V gene has CDR1 SGHNT and CDR2 YYREEE (reference sequence). Trimming took 4 bases from V and 3 from J; bases not matched to a gene: 6. The CDR3 is CASSDTSGRDYEQYV. In DNA form, the CDR3 reads TGTGCCAGCAGCGATACTAGCGGGAGAGACTACGAGCAGTACGTC.

This rearrangement joins TRBV4-1 to TRBJ1-1; a weak D match, TRBD1 (5 bases). The CDR3 consists of 15 residues. Trimming left V 4 bases short and J 0 bases short, with 12 bases between. Germline CDR1 MGHRA, CDR2 YSYEKL. CDR3 in amino acids: CASSLHRSMNTEAFF. Written as DNA, the CDR3 is TGCGCCAGCAGCCTCCACAGGTCGATGAACACTGAAGCTTTCTTT.

The V call is TRBV19, the J call TRBJ2-3, with 8 bases that match TRBD1. Trimming cost V 3 bases and J 5 bases; bases outside gene matches: 4. The CDR3 extends over 14 amino acids. Germline V gives CDR1 LNHDA, CDR2 SQIVND (reference sequence). CDR3 loop: CASSIQGALDTQYF. The CDR3 bases are TGTGCCAGTAGTATTCAGGGGGCCCTAGATACGCAGTATTTT.

The chain uses TRBV10-3 and TRBJ2-7; TRBD2 matches at 9 bases. From germline, CDR1 is ENHRY and CDR2 SYGVKD. The CDR3 has 13 residues. V gave up 11 bases and J gave up 3 bases; unmatched junction bases: 8. The CDR3 DNA reads as TGTGCCGCCACGGGCGGGGGGGACTACGAGCAGTACTTC. Amino acid sequence: CAATGGGDYEQYF.

The chain joins TRBV7-2 to TRBJ1-5; 7 positions agree with TRBD1. Unmatched junction bases numbered 7, after V lost 5 bases and J lost 9 bases. Germline loops: CDR1 SGHTA, CDR2 FQGNSA. The CDR3 consists of 13 residues. This CDR3 is CASSATGESPQHF. The CDR3 DNA is TGTGCCAGCAGCGCTACAGGGGAATCGCCCCAGCATTTT.

The gene calls are TRBV30 and TRBJ2-7, with TRBD1 matching 7 bases. This CDR3 is built from 15 residues. From germline, CDR1 is GTSNPN and CDR2 SVGIG (reference sequence). Trimming at V came to 8 bases and at J to 4 bases, leaving 17 bases not matched to a gene. CDR3: CAGRTTDRAWYEQYF. The CDR3 DNA is TGTGCCGGACGAACCACTGACAGGGCTTGGTACGAGCAGTACTTC.

The gene calls are TRBV2 and TRBJ2-3; TRBD2 is a possible D gene (5 bases). The CDR3 contains 14 residues. Germline V gene data show CDR1 as SNHLY and CDR2 as FYNNEI. Trimming stripped 10 bases from V and 6 bases from J, with 20 bases between. The CDR3 sequence: CATLKRDSPDTQYF. CDR3 nucleotides: TGTGCCACCTTGAAGAGGGATTCCCCCGATACGCAGTATTTT.

This clone was observed a few times. This chain links TRBV27 with TRBJ1-2, with D perhaps TRBD1 (6 bases). V lost 1 base, J lost 6 bases, and 15 bases lay in between. The CDR3 length is 15 residues. The V gene's germline CDR1 is MNHEY and CDR2 SMNVEV (reference sequence). The CDR3 region has the DNA TGTGCCAGCAGTTTATTCTCCAGGGGAGCTAATGGCTACACCTTC. It encodes CASSLFSRGANGYTF.

This chain links TRBV5-1 with TRBJ2-3; 11 bases fit TRBD2. V was pared by 0 bases and J by 0 bases, with 3 bases of the junction left unmatched. Germline V gene data show CDR1 as SGHRS and CDR2 as YFSETQ. This CDR3 has 17 amino acids. This CDR3 reads CASSLGLAGLSTDTQYF. The CDR3, as DNA: TGCGCCAGCAGCTTGGGACTAGCGGGACTTAGCACAGATACGCAGTATTTT.

This chain uses TRBV19 with TRBJ1-2; D is uncertain. The V end was cut by 5 bases, the J end by 3 bases, with 10 bases between. Germline CDR1 LNHDA, CDR2 SQIVND (reference sequence). The CDR3 is 13 residues long. CDR3 in DNA: TGTGCCAGTAGTTTCCGGGGTGACTATGGCTACACCTTC. Its translation is CASSFRGDYGYTF.

This clone has only a few counts. V is TRBV28 and J is TRBJ1-5, with a possible D match to TRBD1 (5 bases). Trimming removed 1 base from V and 5 bases from J, with 12 bases in between. From germline, CDR1 is MDHEN and CDR2 SYDVKM. This CDR3 is 15 amino acids long. CDR3 sequence: CASSLLVPGHQPQHF. CDR3 nucleotide sequence: TGTGCCAGCAGTTTATTGGTGCCAGGGCATCAGCCCCAGCATTTT. Full variable domain (rest looked up from reference TRBV28 and TRBJ1-5): DVKVTQSSRYLVKRTGEKVFLECVQDMDHENMFWYRQDPGLGLRLIYFSYDVKMKEKGDIPEGYSVSREKKERFSLILESASTNQTSMYLCASSLLVPGHQPQHFGDGTRLSIL.

This chain joins TRBV6-2 or TRBV6-3 and TRBJ1-2, with TRBD1 matching 9 bases. Germline V CDR1 and CDR2: MNHEY, SVGEGT. The CDR3 covers 13 residues. With V trimmed by 6 bases and J by 5 bases, 4 bases remained unmatched. DNA for the CDR3: TGTGCCAGCAGCCCCGACAGGGGGTATGGCTACACCTTC. Its protein is CASSPDRGYGYTF.

This clone appeared a few times. The chain has TRBV6-6 and TRBJ1-5, with TRBD1 identical over 8 bases. This CDR3 has 14 residues. The V gene's germline CDR1 is MNHNY and CDR2 SVGAGI (reference sequence). V lost 2 bases and J lost 5; bases outside the gene matches: 2. The DNA for the CDR3 is TGTGCCAGCAGTTACAGGGACAGGTATCAGCCCCAGCATTTT. Protein product: CASSYRDRYQPQHF.

This clone was counted once. The chain combines TRBV5-1 with TRBJ2-7; possible D gene TRBD1, 6 bases. V dropped 5 bases and J dropped 2 bases, with 14 bases sitting between them. This CDR3 is built from 14 residues. Germline V gives CDR1 SGHRS, CDR2 YFSETQ. The CDR3 reads CASSDTGTPYEQYF. The CDR3, as DNA: TGCGCCAGCAGTGACACCGGGACACCCTACGAGCAGTACTTC.